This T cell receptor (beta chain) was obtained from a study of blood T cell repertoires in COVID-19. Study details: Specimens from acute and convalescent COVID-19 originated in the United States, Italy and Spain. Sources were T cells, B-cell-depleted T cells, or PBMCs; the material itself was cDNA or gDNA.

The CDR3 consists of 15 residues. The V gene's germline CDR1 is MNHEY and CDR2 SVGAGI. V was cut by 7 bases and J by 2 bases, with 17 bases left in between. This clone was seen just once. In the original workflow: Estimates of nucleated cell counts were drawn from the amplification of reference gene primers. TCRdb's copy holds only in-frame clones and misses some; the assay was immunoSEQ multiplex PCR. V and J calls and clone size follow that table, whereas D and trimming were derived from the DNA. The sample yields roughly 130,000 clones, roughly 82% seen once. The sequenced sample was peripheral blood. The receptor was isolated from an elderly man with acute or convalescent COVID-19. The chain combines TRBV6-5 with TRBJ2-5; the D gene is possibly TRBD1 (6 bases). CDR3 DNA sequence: TGTGCCAGCACCCATACGTCAGGGGTTCAAGAGACCCAGTACTTC. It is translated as CASTHTSGVQETQYF.